This paragraph covers one TCR beta chain sequence. No antigen is known for it. It was with 60 Vbeta and 13 Jbeta primers that the PCR ran. Repertoires were generated with immunoSEQ multiplex PCR, while TCRdb's copy carries only in-frame clones and drops some. The repertoire holds roughly 130,000 clones, with 55% to 75% as singletons. This specimen comes from a study of cytomegalovirus exposure and HLA in healthy donors. Study observations and caveats: Some V segments, including TRBV6-2 and TRBV6-3, were excluded as indistinguishable. TCR beta sequences reportedly predicted most subjects' HLA-A and HLA-B alleles accurately. Among the sequence variants, a highly shared cluster was likely an artifact of sequencing.

The CDR3 sequence is 16 residues long. Germline V lookup: CDR1 LGHNA, CDR2 YSLEER. Trimming removed 1 base from V and 7 bases from J; junction bases left unmatched: 9. There were likely unrecorded immune exposures, though donors were nominally healthy when sampled. V usage is TRBV4-3 and J usage is TRBJ2-4, with TRBD1 identical over 8 bases. The receptor was isolated from a man aged 30 to 45 in good health and CMV-seropositive. Sequencing was performed on PBMCs. The CDR3 bases are TGCGCCAGCAGCCAAGCAGGGGGGCAGGGGGCCAACATTCAGTACTTC. Translation gives CASSQAGGQGANIQYF.